This T cell receptor beta chain was profiled in a study of response to subunit inactivated influenza vaccine. In its sample, this clonotype was seen a few times. The CDR3 covers 14 residues. CDR1 is SGHAT, CDR2 FQNNGV, per germline. V lost 4 bases and J lost 2, with 9 bases in between. One entry per CDR3 protein results from TCRdb running MiXCR on the RT-PCR reads. The data contain 860,000 or so distinct CDR3 sequences, less than 25% of them singletons. The sequenced sample was PBMCs from blood, obtained about 5 days after vaccination. This chain links TRBV11-2 with TRBJ2-1, with a weak D call TRBD2 (6 bases). The origin of this receptor is a man aged 50 to 60 who received an inactivated influenza vaccine. In DNA, the CDR3 is TGTGCCAGCAGCTACGGAGGGCCCTACAATGAGCAGTTCTTC. It specifies CASSYGGPYNEQFF.